A selection of T cell receptor beta chains follows, all from one sample in a study of shared clonotypes between healthy human individuals. The assay was immunoSEQ multiplex PCR, and TCRdb's table has in-frame clones only and misses some. The table has a few million clones, around 90% seen once. Sequencing input: naive CD4+ T cells from PBMCs. These receptor sequences come from a man aged 18 to 29 in good health. Some clones in this sample may be carry-over from other donors' samples. Each CDR3 is given with its conserved first and last residue. D genes are given only for firm matches.

TRBV2	NA	TRBJ2-5	CASSEGLRETQYF	TGTGCCAGCAGTGAAGGTTTGAGGGAGACCCAGTACTTC
TRBV6-5	NA	TRBJ2-7	CASSYGVTYEQYF	TGTGCCAGCAGTTACGGCGTCACCTACGAGCAGTACTTC
TRBV5-4	NA	TRBJ2-2	CASSWGQPRNTGELFF	TGTGCCAGCAGCTGGGGTCAGCCTCGGAACACCGGGGAGCTGTTTTTT
TRBV6-5	TRBD1	TRBJ1-1	CASRIRRGETEAFF	TGTGCCAGCAGGATACGCAGGGGGGAAACTGAAGCTTTCTTT
TRBV9	NA	TRBJ2-7	CASSVEVGQGYEQYF	TGTGCCAGCAGCGTAGAGGTCGGGCAGGGCTACGAGCAGTACTTC
TRBV6-1	NA	TRBJ1-1	CASSEDPGWAEAFF	TGTGCCAGCAGTGAAGATCCGGGGTGGGCTGAAGCTTTCTTT
TRBV6-1	NA	TRBJ1-5	CASSSLPSNQPQHF	TGTGCCAGCAGCTCGCTTCCGAGCAATCAGCCCCAGCATTTT
TRBV28	TRBD1	TRBJ2-1	CASRRGRPWYNEQFF	TGTGCCAGCAGGAGGGGGCGACCATGGTACAATGAGCAGTTCTTC
TRBV27	NA	TRBJ2-1	CASRRGTYNEQFF	TGTGCCAGCAGGAGGGGGACATACAATGAGCAGTTCTTC
TRBV4-2	NA	TRBJ2-1	CASSQREVAAFSSYNEQFF	TGTGCCAGCAGCCAAAGAGAGGTAGCGGCATTTAGCTCCTACAATGAGCAGTTCTTC
TRBV19	NA	TRBJ1-4	CASSIFGIEKLFF	TGTGCCAGTAGTATATTTGGGATAGAAAAACTGTTTTTT
TRBV5-1	NA	TRBJ2-1	CASSWGGPYNEQFF	TGCGCCAGCAGCTGGGGCGGCCCCTACAATGAGCAGTTCTTC
TRBV30	NA	TRBJ2-2	CAWRTTGTGELFF	TGTGCCTGGAGGACGACAGGCACCGGGGAGCTGTTTTTT
TRBV5-8	TRBD2	TRBJ2-7	CASSDGLAGVSQGEQYF	TGTGCCAGCAGCGACGGACTAGCGGGAGTCAGTCAGGGCGAGCAGTACTTC
TRBV28	TRBD1	TRBJ2-7	CASSSTGTGYYEQYF	TGTGCCAGCAGTTCTACCGGGACAGGGTACTACGAGCAGTACTTC
TRBV1	NA	TRBJ1-1	CTSSQDLVLGQGENTEAFF	TGCACCAGCAGCCAAGACCTGGTGCTGGGACAGGGGGAGAACACTGAAGCTTTCTTT
TRBV5-8	NA	TRBJ2-7	CASRIREQYF	TGTGCCAGCAGGATACGCGAGCAGTACTTC
TRBV28	TRBD1	TRBJ1-1	CASSVPGQGASEAFF	TGTGCCAGCAGTGTTCCGGGACAGGGGGCTTCTGAAGCTTTCTTT
TRBV5-1	TRBD2	TRBJ2-3	CASSLYSSGRTDTQYF	TGCGCCAGCAGCTTATATTCGAGCGGGAGAACAGATACGCAGTATTTT
TRBV15	NA	TRBJ2-1	CATSRGGDGNEQFF	TGTGCCACCAGCAGAGGTGGAGATGGTAATGAGCAGTTCTTC
TRBV9	TRBD1	TRBJ1-2	CASSGSRGGDYGYTF	TGTGCCAGCAGCGGGAGCAGGGGGGGCGACTATGGCTACACCTTC
TRBV18	NA	TRBJ2-3	CASSPGSGTDTQYF	TGTGCCAGCTCACCCGGGTCTGGCACAGATACGCAGTATTTT
TRBV20-1	NA	TRBJ2-7	CSAWTDGEQYF	TGCAGTGCTTGGACAGACGGCGAGCAGTACTTC
TRBV2	TRBD1	TRBJ2-2	CASSQGQGGSYGELFF	TGTGCCAGCAGCCAAGGACAGGGCGGTTCCTACGGGGAGCTGTTTTTT
TRBV4-1	NA	TRBJ2-2	CASSQDPGGTGSLFF	TGCGCCAGCAGCCAAGATCCCGGGGGCACGGGTTCGCTGTTTTTT
TRBV28	NA	TRBJ1-3	CASSFGGLGNTIYF	TGTGCCAGCAGTTTCGGGGGGCTTGGAAACACCATATATTTT